These T cell receptor beta chains were read from a single sample in a study of Tregs in tolerant kidney transplant recipients. Method: immunoSEQ multiplex PCR; TCRdb's copy keeps in-frame clones and lacks some. The sample holds 110,000 or so clones, about 90% seen once. The sequenced sample consisted of CD4+ T cells from blood. These receptors were taken from a human donor in good health. The CDR3 runs from the conserved cysteine through the conserved F or W. A D gene is named only where the DNA matches it firmly. Rows may omit the clone size; those that give it use once, few, many or a size class.

v_call	j_call	cdr3_length	clone_size	d_call	cdr3_aa	cdr3_nt
TRBV29-1	TRBJ2-1	15	.	.	CSVEDNMGSYNEQFF	TGCAGCGTTGAAGACAACATGGGCTCCTACAATGAGCAGTTCTTC
TRBV11-2	TRBJ1-2	15	.	TRBD1	CASSLVYRGNYGYTF	TGTGCCAGCAGCTTAGTATACAGGGGTAACTATGGCTACACCTTC
TRBV7-9	TRBJ2-7	16	few	TRBD1	CASSSPRQGARGEQYF	TGTGCCAGCAGCTCCCCCCGACAGGGGGCGCGGGGTGAGCAGTACTTC
TRBV28	TRBJ1-2	14	.	TRBD1	CASSTGGRVYGYTF	TGTGCCAGCTCCACAGGGGGGCGAGTCTATGGCTACACCTTC
TRBV7-8	TRBJ1-1	13	.	.	CASSFQGSTEAFF	TGTGCCAGCAGCTTCCAGGGATCCACTGAAGCTTTCTTT
TRBV27	TRBJ1-6	13	once	.	CASSLRAGSPLHF	TGTGCCAGCAGTTTAAGAGCGGGGTCACCCCTCCACTTT
TRBV9	TRBJ1-1	14	.	.	CASSVTSMNTEAFF	TGTGCCAGCAGCGTGACCAGCATGAACACTGAAGCTTTCTTT
TRBV14	TRBJ1-2	16	.	.	CASSPLSPTQNYGYTF	TGTGCCAGCAGCCCACTATCCCCTACCCAGAACTATGGCTACACCTTC
TRBV6-5	TRBJ1-2	16	.	.	CASSSPRETGHGGYTF	TGTGCCAGCAGTTCCCCCAGAGAAACAGGGCACGGTGGCTACACCTTC
TRBV4-1	TRBJ1-2	13	.	.	CASSRDSNYGYTF	TGCGCCAGCAGCCGTGACAGTAACTATGGCTACACCTTC
TRBV29-1	TRBJ2-3	15	.	.	CSVHNPTSGSDTQYF	TGCAGCGTCCATAACCCCACATCAGGGTCAGATACGCAGTATTTT
TRBV18	TRBJ1-1	15	.	TRBD1	CASSQTTGMNTEAFF	TGTGCCAGCTCACAAACGACAGGGATGAACACTGAAGCTTTCTTT
TRBV11-2	TRBJ2-3	17	.	TRBD2	CASSPRTSGGITDTQYF	TGTGCCAGCAGCCCCCGGACTAGCGGGGGGATCACAGATACGCAGTATTTT
TRBV11-2	TRBJ1-4	15	.	TRBD1	CASSLLGRGHEKLFF	TGTGCCAGCAGCTTATTGGGCAGGGGGCATGAAAAACTGTTTTTT
TRBV6-1	TRBJ1-1	15	once	TRBD1	CASSEPGQGNTEAFF	TGTGCCAGCAGTGAACCAGGACAGGGGAACACTGAAGCTTTCTTT
TRBV2	TRBJ1-5	14	few	.	CASSEASREQPQHF	TGTGCCAGCAGTGAAGCATCTCGGGAACAGCCCCAGCATTTT
TRBV11-2	TRBJ1-4	14	.	.	CASRPGPTNEKLFF	TGTGCCAGCAGACCGGGACCGACTAATGAAAAACTGTTTTTT
TRBV2	TRBJ1-5	13	.	.	CASSPGVRQPQHF	TGTGCCAGCTCGCCAGGGGTGAGGCAGCCCCAGCATTTT
TRBV30	TRBJ2-3	16	.	TRBD1	CAWQRPDRGAPDTQYF	TGTGCCTGGCAACGCCCCGACAGGGGCGCCCCAGATACGCAGTATTTT
TRBV5-1	TRBJ2-7	14	.	.	CASSSDSYYYEQYF	TGCGCCAGCAGCTCGGACAGCTACTACTACGAGCAGTACTTC
TRBV5-4	TRBJ1-1	14	.	TRBD1	CASSPGQGNTEAFF	TGTGCCAGCAGCCCGGGACAGGGGAACACTGAAGCTTTCTTT
TRBV19	TRBJ2-4	16	few	.	CASSPLQQGAKNIQYF	TGTGCCAGTAGTCCACTCCAACAGGGTGCCAAAAACATTCAGTACTTC
TRBV7-2	TRBJ2-7	13	.	.	CASSFFRGGEQYF	TGTGCCAGCAGCTTTTTTCGGGGCGGCGAGCAGTACTTC
TRBV5-4	TRBJ2-3	15	once	.	CASSLEARSTDTQYF	TGTGCCAGCAGCTTGGAGGCGCGTAGCACAGATACGCAGTATTTT
TRBV11-3	TRBJ2-5	12	.	.	CASSSVGGTQYF	TGTGCCAGCAGCTCGGTCGGGGGGACCCAGTACTTC
TRBV5-4	TRBJ2-1	15	.	TRBD1	CASSPPGQSGNEQFF	TGTGCCAGCAGTCCGCCGGGACAGAGTGGCAATGAGCAGTTCTTC
TRBV27	TRBJ2-1	19	.	.	CASSSTTRVPLRSYNEQFF	TGTGCCAGCAGTTCAACGACTAGAGTCCCCCTAAGGTCCTACAATGAGCAGTTCTTC
TRBV9	TRBJ2-5	15	.	.	CASSVEPKPGETQYF	TGTGCCAGCAGCGTAGAACCTAAGCCTGGGGAGACCCAGTACTTC
TRBV19	TRBJ2-1	15	.	.	CASSSRVAGRYEQFF	TGTGCCAGTAGTAGCCGGGTGGCGGGGAGGTATGAGCAGTTCTTC
TRBV25-1	TRBJ2-1	11	.	.	CASSLRNEQFF	TGTGCCAGCTCCCTCCGGAATGAGCAGTTCTTC
TRBV7-9	TRBJ1-4	13	.	TRBD1	CASSPGTGEKLFF	TGTGCCAGCAGCCCCGGGACAGGTGAAAAACTGTTTTTT
TRBV7-2	TRBJ2-1	14	.	.	CASWRGEGYNEQFF	TGTGCCTCTTGGAGGGGGGAGGGATACAATGAGCAGTTCTTC
TRBV5-4	TRBJ2-2	13	.	.	CASSWTHTGELFF	TGTGCCAGCAGCTGGACACACACCGGGGAGCTGTTTTTT
TRBV11-1	TRBJ2-7	14	.	TRBD1	CASSLKQGVYEQYF	TGTGCCAGCAGCTTAAAACAGGGGGTATACGAGCAGTACTTC
TRBV5-1	TRBJ2-3	17	.	TRBD2	CASSLGSSGRLTDTQYF	TGCGCCAGCAGCTTGGGGTCTAGCGGGAGGCTCACAGATACGCAGTATTTT
TRBV9	TRBJ2-3	15	.	.	CASSVARASTDTQYF	TGTGCCAGCAGCGTAGCCCGGGCCTCCACAGATACGCAGTATTTT
TRBV19	TRBJ1-2	14	.	.	CASSIAGPNYGYTF	TGTGCCAGTAGTATAGCAGGGCCTAACTATGGCTACACCTTC
TRBV4-2	TRBJ2-1	13	.	TRBD1	CASSQGGQLLKFF	TGTGCCAGCAGCCAAGGGGGACAGTTACTGAAGTTCTTC
TRBV2	TRBJ2-1	14	.	TRBD2	CASSETGGGSEQFF	TGTGCCAGCAGTGAGACGGGGGGTGGTTCTGAGCAGTTCTTC
TRBV18	TRBJ2-5	14	.	.	CASSPPSQRETQYF	TGTGCCAGCTCACCACCCAGTCAACGGGAGACCCAGTACTTC
TRBV5-6	TRBJ1-6	15	once	.	CASSLDLVENSPLHF	TGTGCCAGCAGCTTGGACTTGGTTGAGAATTCACCCCTCCACTTT
TRBV6-1	TRBJ1-1	14	once	.	CASRGLYPNTEAFF	TGTGCCAGCAGGGGCCTTTACCCGAACACTGAAGCTTTCTTT
TRBV2	TRBJ2-1	13	.	TRBD1	CASSDRVYNEQFF	TGTGCCAGTTCTGACAGGGTCTACAATGAGCAGTTCTTC
TRBV5-1	TRBJ1-4	14	.	.	CASSEQGGAEKLFF	TGCGCCAGCAGCGAACAGGGAGGGGCTGAAAAACTGTTTTTT
TRBV16	TRBJ1-1	14	many	.	CASSQFLKNTEAFF	TGTGCCAGCAGCCAATTCTTAAAGAACACTGAAGCTTTCTTT
TRBV7-2	TRBJ1-5	16	once	TRBD1	CASSLATGGSHQPQHF	TGTGCCAGCAGCTTAGCGACAGGGGGCTCGCATCAGCCCCAGCATTTT
TRBV10-1	TRBJ2-3	11	.	.	CASSDTDTQYF	TGCGCCAGCAGTGACACAGATACGCAGTATTTT
TRBV6-5	TRBJ1-3	15	.	TRBD1	CASRPDRGSGNTIYF	TGTGCCAGCAGACCCGACAGGGGCTCTGGAAACACCATATATTTT